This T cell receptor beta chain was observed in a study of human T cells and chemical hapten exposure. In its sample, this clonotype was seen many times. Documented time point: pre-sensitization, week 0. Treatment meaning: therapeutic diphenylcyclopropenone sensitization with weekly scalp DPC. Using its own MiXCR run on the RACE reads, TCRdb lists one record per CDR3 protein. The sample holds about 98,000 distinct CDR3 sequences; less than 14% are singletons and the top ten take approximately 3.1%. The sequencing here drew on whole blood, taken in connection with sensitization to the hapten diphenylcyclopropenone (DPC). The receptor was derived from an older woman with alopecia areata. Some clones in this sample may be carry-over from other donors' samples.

CDR3 amino acids: CASSPPGRNTGELFF. The CDR3 DNA is TGTGCCAGCTCACCCCCCGGGAGAAACACCGGGGAGCTGTTTTTT. The genes are TRBV18 and TRBJ2-2; maybe TRBD2 (6 bases). V was cut by 3 bases and J by 2 bases, with 10 bases left in between. CDR1 and CDR2 (germline): KGHSH, LQKENI. This CDR3 is built from 15 residues.